The rows below give T cell receptor beta chains drawn from one sample of a study of technical replicates of blood from several donors. Some clones are missing from TCRdb's copy, which holds only in-frame ones; the method was immunoSEQ multiplex PCR. The top ten clones hold about 0.37% of a sample with about 81,000 clones, more than 90% of them seen once. The sequencing input was T cells isolated from PBMCs. The receptors were gathered from a human donor in good health. Each CDR3 is given with its conserved first and last residue. The order of the fields is V gene, D gene, J gene, clone size, CDR3 DNA, CDR3 protein. The D gene is left open where the match is weak. Expanded clones get a size class; other rows say once, few or many, or leave the size out.

TRBV5-1	.	TRBJ1-4	once	TGCGCCAGCAGCCCAGGGACTAATGAAAAACTGTTTTTT	CASSPGTNEKLFF
TRBV4-1	.	TRBJ1-1	.	TGCGCCAGCAGCCAGAACGGACAAGAAGCTTTCTTT	CASSQNGQEAFF
TRBV7-2	TRBD1	TRBJ1-3	.	TGTGCCAGCAGCTTACAGGGGGCTATGGTATCTGGAAACACCATATATTTT	CASSLQGAMVSGNTIYF
TRBV30	.	TRBJ2-5	.	TGTGCCTGGACGTCCGGGACTTACCAAGAGACCCAGTACTTC	CAWTSGTYQETQYF
TRBV4-2	.	TRBJ2-3	.	TGTGCCAGCAGCCAAGCGGGAGATAACACAGATACGCAGTATTTT	CASSQAGDNTDTQYF
TRBV6-4	.	TRBJ2-6	.	TGTGCCAGCAGGCCGACCCCCAGGGGAGTTTCATCTGGGGCCAACGTCCTGACTTTC	CASRPTPRGVSSGANVLTF
TRBV28	.	TRBJ2-1	.	TGTGCCAGCAGACAGGGTATTTTGAGCTCCTACAATGAGCAGTTCTTC	CASRQGILSSYNEQFF
TRBV7-8	.	TRBJ2-7	.	TGTGCCAGCAGCAAGCACTCCTACGAGCAGTACTTC	CASSKHSYEQYF
TRBV7-6	.	TRBJ2-3	.	TGTGCCAGCAGCGTAGTACGGGAAGGGACAGATACGCAGTATTTT	CASSVVREGTDTQYF
TRBV7-6	TRBD1	TRBJ2-2	.	TGTGCCAGCAGCTCAGAAAACCCGGGACAGGGGGTCACCGGGGAGCTGTTTTTT	CASSSENPGQGVTGELFF
TRBV10-3	TRBD1	TRBJ2-7	once	TGTGCCATCAGTAACCCGGGACAGGGGATCTACGAGCAGTACTTC	CAISNPGQGIYEQYF
TRBV7-3	.	TRBJ2-2	.	TGTGCCAGCAGCCCGACGGGAACCGGGGAGCTGTTTTTT	CASSPTGTGELFF
TRBV9	.	TRBJ2-1	few	TGTGCCAGCAGCATGCGCCCGTCCTCGTACTCCTACAATGAGCAGTTCTTC	CASSMRPSSYSYNEQFF
TRBV19	.	TRBJ1-1	once	TGTGCCAGTTCTACCTACCTACGAGGGACTGAAGCTTTCTTT	CASSTYLRGTEAFF
TRBV15	TRBD1	TRBJ1-1	.	TGTGCCACCAGCTGGGGACAGGGGGACACTGAAGCTTTCTTT	CATSWGQGDTEAFF
TRBV19	TRBD1	TRBJ2-7	.	TGTGCCAGTAGTCGGACAGGGAGGGAGCAGTACTTC	CASSRTGREQYF
TRBV5-1	.	TRBJ1-4	.	TGCGCCAGCAGCTTGGTATTCAGGGAGGATGAAAAACTGTTTTTT	CASSLVFREDEKLFF
TRBV5-1	.	TRBJ1-2	.	TGCGCCAGCAGCTTTTTGCAGGGGCAAGGCTACACCTTC	CASSFLQGQGYTF
TRBV13	TRBD1	TRBJ2-4	.	TGTGCCAGCAGCTTTTGGCAGGGGGACATTCAGTACTTC	CASSFWQGDIQYF
TRBV28	TRBD2	TRBJ2-1	.	TGTGCCAGCAGTGACATCCTAGCGGGAGGGGGAAATGAGCAGTTCTTC	CASSDILAGGGNEQFF
TRBV7-3	TRBD1	TRBJ1-5	.	TGTGCCAGCAGCTTGACCGGGACAGGTAGAGGAGATCAGCCCCAGCATTTT	CASSLTGTGRGDQPQHF
TRBV7-9	.	TRBJ2-2	.	TGTGCCAGCAGCTTTCCCGGGAGCGGGTACACCGGGGAGCTGTTTTTT	CASSFPGSGYTGELFF
TRBV5-8	.	TRBJ2-7	.	TGTGCCAGCAGCTTTCGCAGCTACGAGCAGTACTTC	CASSFRSYEQYF
TRBV30	TRBD2	TRBJ2-1	once	TGTGCCTGGAGTAGGCTAGCGGGAACTAATGAGCAGTTCTTC	CAWSRLAGTNEQFF
TRBV5-6	.	TRBJ2-7	.	TGTGCCAGCAGCTTGACAGGGTTCCCCTACGAGCAGTACTTC	CASSLTGFPYEQYF
TRBV28	.	TRBJ2-2	.	TGTGCCAGCATTAAGAACACCGGGGAGCTGTTTTTT	CASIKNTGELFF
TRBV28	TRBD1	TRBJ1-4	.	TGTGCCAGCAGGGTCCAGGGGGGTGAAAAACTGTTTTTT	CASRVQGGEKLFF
TRBV13	TRBD1	TRBJ2-7	.	TGTGCCAGCAGAGACACGGGACAGTCCTACGAGCAGTACTTC	CASRDTGQSYEQYF
TRBV30	.	TRBJ1-3	once	TGTGCCTGGAGTGTGACTGCTGGAAACACCATATATTTT	CAWSVTAGNTIYF
TRBV4-1	TRBD1	TRBJ1-4	.	TGCGCCAGCAGCCAAGACAGGGGGGCTAATGAAAAACTGTTTTTT	CASSQDRGANEKLFF
TRBV7-2	.	TRBJ1-5	.	TGTGCCAGCAGCTTAGCCTCGCAGGGTAGACAGCCCCAGCATTTT	CASSLASQGRQPQHF
TRBV7-9	.	TRBJ2-1	.	TGTGCCAGCAGCTTAGCGCGAGGGGGGGTTTATGAGCAGTTCTTC	CASSLARGGVYEQFF
TRBV30	.	TRBJ2-7	.	TGTGCCTGGAGTGTCCTGAAACATTACGAGCAGTACTTC	CAWSVLKHYEQYF
TRBV30	.	TRBJ1-2	.	TGTGCCGGGGACACCTCTAACTATGGCTACACCTTC	CAGDTSNYGYTF
TRBV11-1	.	TRBJ2-1	once	TGTGCCAGCAGCTCGGGATTTTCCTACAATGAGCAGTTCTTC	CASSSGFSYNEQFF
TRBV4-1	TRBD1	TRBJ2-7	.	TGCGCCAGCAGCCAAGGGTTCCAGGGGGCCGGGCCCCTTTTCTACGAGCAGTACTTC	CASSQGFQGAGPLFYEQYF
TRBV13	TRBD1	TRBJ1-3	.	TGTGCCAGCAGCCCTAGTCAGGGGGCGCAGGGAAACACCATATATTTT	CASSPSQGAQGNTIYF
TRBV5-8	.	TRBJ2-5	.	TGTGCCAGCAGCCCGGAGGGGGCGAGGTTTCATGAGACCCAGTACTTC	CASSPEGARFHETQYF
TRBV6-5	TRBD1	TRBJ1-1	.	TGTGCCAGCAGTTACAGTGAGGGGGCGGAAGCTTTCTTT	CASSYSEGAEAFF
TRBV10-3	TRBD1	TRBJ2-2	.	TGTGCCATCAGTGAGGGCACTTTCAGGGGGCAAGGCGGGGAGCTGTTTTTT	CAISEGTFRGQGGELFF
TRBV14	.	TRBJ2-1	.	TGTGCCAGCAGCTACTACAATGAGCAGTTCTTC	CASSYYNEQFF
TRBV6-5	TRBD1	TRBJ2-2	.	TGTGCCAGCAAACCCGGGACAGACTACACCGGGGAGCTGTTTTTT	CASKPGTDYTGELFF
TRBV18	.	TRBJ1-1	once	TGTGCCAGCTCACCCCCTCGAGGGTCGAACACTGAAGCTTTCTTT	CASSPPRGSNTEAFF
TRBV5-4	.	TRBJ2-7	.	TGTGCCAGCAGCGAAGGGACTGGCTACGAGCAGTACTTC	CASSEGTGYEQYF
TRBV29-1	.	TRBJ2-2	once	TGCAGCGCCAAACCCACAGGCTGGAACACCGGGGAGCTGTTTTTT	CSAKPTGWNTGELFF
TRBV27	.	TRBJ1-5	.	TGTGCCAGCAGTTTATCGTATAGGAGCGGCCAGCCCCAGCATTTT	CASSLSYRSGQPQHF
TRBV7-3	.	TRBJ2-3	.	TGTGCCAGCAGCCGAGCCCATAGCACAGATACGCAGTATTTT	CASSRAHSTDTQYF
TRBV7-6	TRBD1	TRBJ2-1	.	TGTGCCAGCAGCCCACGGACAGGGGTAAACAATGAGCAGTTCTTC	CASSPRTGVNNEQFF
TRBV30	.	TRBJ1-5	once	TGTGCCTGGAGTAATTGGGGCTACACCTTCAATCAGCCCCAGCATTTT	CAWSNWGYTFNQPQHF
TRBV19	TRBD2	TRBJ2-1	.	TGTGCCAGTGGAGCGTCCGGGACTAGCTACAATGAGCAGTTCTTC	CASGASGTSYNEQFF
TRBV14	.	TRBJ2-7	.	TGTGCCAGCAGCCAAGAGGACAGCTCTTACGAGCAGTACTTC	CASSQEDSSYEQYF
TRBV27	.	TRBJ2-3	once	TGTGCCAGCAGCAGGGAAGATACGCAGTATTTT	CASSREDTQYF
TRBV11-1	.	TRBJ2-1	.	TGTGCCAGCAGCTTATGGGGGGGCAGGGAGGACAATGAGCAGTTCTTC	CASSLWGGREDNEQFF